This T cell receptor beta chain was captured by sequencing in a study of cytomegalovirus exposure and HLA in healthy donors (TCRdb year 2017). At the level of the whole study: In an earlier analysis of 550 to 750 of the donors, around 290 Gb of sequence data and approximately 120 million unique TCR beta sequences from roughly 180 million T cells were reported. All discovery cohort repertoires had been generated using a single sequencing platform. To decide whether each TCR beta V gene segment behaved as functional or pseudogenic, an earlier analysis of some 540 of the donors relied on high-throughput TCR beta sequencing. The study was designed to test whether signatures of past pathogen exposure could be identified by cataloging public T cell receptors. High-throughput TCR immunosequencing, statistical association of individual TCRs with disease status, and machine learning were combined to predict cytomegalovirus infection status. Around 300 gigabases of sequencing data and roughly 90 million unique TCR sequences were included in an early release covering several hundred HLA-typed donors. Rather than using new phenotypic data, the later analysis identified candidate immune exposures from TCR beta sequences and from how often those sequences occurred across donors. Using immunosequencing, the study profiled T cell repertoires from 500 to 800 subjects and related those repertoires to cytomegalovirus serostatus. Of the roughly 400 genotyped donors, 81% were placed in the genetic ancestry cluster associated with self-reported Caucasian donors. Class I and class II HLA loci were covered by the typing at four-digit resolution. A later analysis re-analyzed previously published TCR beta repertoires from about 730 donors and added high-resolution HLA genotyping to study TCR occurrence patterns. Donor age, sex, ethnicity and CMV serostatus were collected together with the repertoire data. Typing coverage differed by locus: A, B, C, DRB1 and DQB1 were typed in about 629-630 donors, DQA1 in 500 to 550, DPA1 in 606, and DPB1 in roughly 470. Five DR-DQ haplotypes were treated as single units for association and clustering because of strong linkage in the cohort. A later genetic analysis used genome-wide SNP genotypes for about 55% of the 666 donors, treating that subset as a discovery cohort. Along with the approximately 650-subject first cohort, a separate validation cohort of over a hundred different subjects was used. Across some 400 genotyped donors of the cohort, an average of approximately 240,000 unique TCR beta nucleotide sequences per donor were sequenced, and around 20% of those sequences were non-productive.

Library creation used the immunoSEQ multiplex PCR assay. For the multiplex PCR, a mixture combining 60 forward primers for TCR Vbeta segments and 13 reverse primers for TCR Jbeta segments was used. Amplification of the CDR3 region of rearranged TCR beta genes was performed with a multiplex PCR assay on genomic DNA. The amplified TCR beta libraries were sequenced on the Illumina HiSeq System as 87-base-pair reads. Regarding the original processing steps: A later analysis tallied around 80 million unique TCR beta chains across the 700 or so repertoires, and around 9.9 million of those chains were shared by two or more donors. A nearest-neighbor algorithm error-corrected the raw reads and collapsed the reads into unique sequences, merging closely related sequences to remove PCR and sequencing errors. To assign V, D and J gene segments, CDR3 sequences were aligned to IMGT reference sequences. Each retained sequence needed at least a six-nucleotide match to both a V gene segment and a J gene segment. Rearrangements were classified as productive when the CDR3 lacked stop codons and remained in frame with V and J, and all other rearrangements were classified as non-productive. CDR3 was defined by IMGT convention, running from the second conserved V-encoded cysteine to the conserved J-encoded phenylalanine. In an earlier analysis of 587 of the donors, sequences lacking an unambiguous match to a single V gene segment were excluded. In an earlier analysis of approximately 590 of the donors, a V segment was called functional when productive rearrangements were above 56.7%, and segregating when the standard deviation between donors exceeded 5%. A statistical classification framework was developed to diagnose cytomegalovirus status using the catalog of TCR beta chain sequences. In a later analysis, V and J genes were assigned by comparing TCR nucleotide sequences against IMGT/GENE-DB human TR gene sequences. The TCRdist pipeline was used in a later analysis to assign CDR3 sequences and most-parsimonious VDJ recombination scenarios. A later analysis defined each TCR beta chain by its CDR3 amino acid sequence plus V-gene family, and excluded reads lacking a unique V-gene family. To address suspected cross-contamination and a sequencing artifact, a later analysis removed a few hundred highly shared, low-generation-probability nucleotide sequences. A later analysis calculated a clonal expansion index for each public chain from normalized within-repertoire ranks of inferred template counts. Generation probabilities in a later analysis came from a VDJ recombination model fitted to out-of-frame rearrangements, and those results were checked against IGoR. In a later analysis, TCR-TCR, TCR-HLA and TCR-CMV co-occurrence was scored with hypergeometric tests, and a repertoire-size bias correction was applied to TCR pairs. In a later analysis, false discovery rates were estimated by permuting HLA or CMV assignments 20 times. In a later analysis, co-occurring TCRs were grouped using DBSCAN, with TCRdist sequence similarity added in when clustering inside HLA-allele-positive subsets. Repertoires with fewer than 30,000 or more than 120,000 public chains, plus five repertoires with anomalous nucleotide sharing, were excluded from co-occurrence clustering. Held by TCRdb, this immuneACCESS table contains in-frame sequences only and omits some clones. Under half of the omission traces to an unresolved V gene where checked; the cause of the rest is unknown. V, J and clone size were drawn from that table, and D and trimming were deduced from the DNA. For this sample there are under 85,000 clones; about 75% appear just once. The ten most abundant clones make up under 3.5% of the sample.

Turning to this clone: The target of this receptor is not known. One base away there is no much larger clone; base qualities are not given.

Taken from cysteine to phenylalanine, the CDR3 has 13 residues. CDR3 DNA is the only sequence kept; it has 39 bases, read in frame from the first base. The germline ends are 14 bases apart after V is trimmed by 4 bases and J by 9 bases. The germline V gene encodes CDR1 SGHRS and CDR2 YFSETQ. The cohort comprised some 730 healthy bone marrow donors. At the time of sampling, all cohort members were nominally healthy, though unrecorded immune exposures were likely present. The donor tested CMV seronegative and was one of the 352 seronegative cohort members. A peripheral blood sample was collected from each donor, and TCR beta sequencing was performed on peripheral blood mononuclear cells. Genomic DNA extraction from the blood cell samples was performed with the Qiagen DNeasy Blood Extraction Kit. General findings and caveats noted by the study authors: Because the 87-base-pair reads could not distinguish some IMGT-functional V segments, including TRBV6-2 and TRBV6-3, those segments were excluded. According to a later analysis, TCR association rates differed among HLA loci, with DRB1 alleles showing the most associated TCRs and HLA-C alleles showing the fewest. An earlier analysis of roughly 570 of the donors showed that most TCR beta V segments appeared in productive rearrangements either about 87% or about 30% of the time, which broadly matched IMGT annotations. In the study, about 150 TCR beta chains were listed as associated with cytomegalovirus. A further reported finding was that TCR beta sequences accurately predicted the HLA-A and HLA-B alleles for most subjects in the first cohort. Specific HLA alleles were associated with roughly 16,000 TCR beta sequences at a false discovery rate of 0.05 in a later analysis. Roughly uniform sequencing depth across donors was assumed in presence/absence analyses, although this assumption may not hold. Compared with equally common non-associated chains, HLA-associated TCR beta chains in a later analysis were more clonally expanded and had lower generation probabilities. Because HLA typing was missing for some donors at each locus, association tests included only the typed subset. Because counts were too low, about 18 rarely observed V segments, including chromosome 9 orphons, were excluded from the earlier analysis of roughly 580 of the donors. The classifier was reported to diagnose cytomegalovirus status with high specificity and sensitivity in both the original cohort and the validation cohort. CMV serostatus was the only immune exposure information available for the cohort. Strong co-occurrence of HLA alleles, especially DR and DQ, made assigning TCR associations to individual alleles difficult. Several of the top co-occurrence clusters appeared to be linked to parvovirus B19, influenza, CMV and Epstein-Barr virus, according to a later analysis. Correlated functional status among segregating V segments might reflect linkage disequilibrium, but an unknown experimental factor could not be ruled out. While some public TCRs were present in many individuals, most TCR sequences turned up only very rarely across donors. An association between a missense DCLRE1C variant and V-gene and J-gene trimming of TCR beta chains was found in a later genetic analysis and replicated in an independent cohort. The cohort was sequenced for TCR beta chains only, and without alpha or paired-chain data the features that could be detected were limited. A cluster of highly shared sequence variants was judged likely to be a technical artifact of the sequencing pipeline. The authors suggested that the approach could potentially be generalized to other disease states and immunological phenotypes. In vitro tests confirmed that a few of the cytomegalovirus-associated TCR beta chains recognize cytomegalovirus antigens. In a later analysis, most CMV-associated TCR beta chains were found to appear HLA-restricted, with HLA associations seemingly driven largely by CMV exposure. Compared with the 666-donor mean, donors in an Asian-associated ancestry cluster had fewer N-insertions in productive TCRs, according to a later genetic analysis.

This chain joins TRBV5-1 to TRBJ2-1, and perhaps TRBD2 as D gene, on 5 matching bases. This clonotype was sampled from a man aged 18-30 years in good health and CMV-seronegative. The sequencing input was PBMCs. CDR3 region: CASSPYTDFEQFF. In nucleotides, the sequence is TGCGCCAGCAGCCCTTACACGGACTTTGAGCAGTTCTTC.